This T cell receptor (beta chain) comes out of a study of T cells in Graves' hyperthyroidism and ophthalmopathy. Across the whole study: Any treatment followed the collection of peripheral blood at initial diagnosis. Study-wide results and limits: Most expanded thyroid clonotypes above 0.001 also appeared in blood. For ophthalmopathy, model prediction preceded onset by a median about 6 months.

This clonotype was seen many times. Its cognate antigen is unknown. From RNA transcripts, TCR beta CDR3 regions were amplified. The primer set for the first-round RT-PCR of the TCR CDR3 was HTBI. One entry per CDR3 protein results from TCRdb running MiXCR on the multiplex PCR reads. The table shows 250,000 to 300,000 distinct CDR3 sequences, with approximately 14% occurring only once. Uncontrolled infection, other autoimmune disease, pregnancy and lactation each barred patients from inclusion. Trimming left V 4 bases short and J 2 bases short, with 17 bases between. Germline CDR1 and CDR2: MDHEN and SYDVKM. This CDR3 has 16 residues.

This chain links TRBV28 with TRBJ2-5, with D unresolved. Input material: blood. The sequence derives from a middle-aged woman with Graves' hyperthyroidism. CDR3 amino acids: CASSYHSGRSQETQYF. In DNA form, the CDR3 reads TGTGCCAGCAGTTACCACTCGGGTAGATCACAAGAGACCCAGTACTTC.